Described below is a single TCR beta chain sequence and its context. The clone's antigen remains unknown. No much larger clone is present one base from it, and per-base qualities are unavailable. This record belongs to a study of human T cells and chemical hapten exposure (dated by TCRdb to about 2021). For context, the study as a whole: For sensitization, 2% DPC in acetone was applied to a roughly 2 cm by roughly 2 cm area of upper inner arm skin. Weekly therapeutic DPC doses were additionally applied to the scalp of patients throughout the roughly 24-week study period. Blood samples were taken from patients before sensitization (week 0) and at 2, 6 and about 24 weeks after DPC sensitization. Most of the patients in the cohort were female, and the cohort covered alopecia areata with under or over 50% scalp involvement, alopecia totalis and alopecia universalis. The libraries were sequenced as a pool, and the TCR yield per sample differed mostly because of small variations in library volumes within the pool. Patch tests used Finn chambers with 0.01% DPC on the upper back, scored after 6 days by International Contact Dermatitis Research Group standards. The study tracked peripheral blood TCR repertoire changes in vivo during primary and secondary sensitization to the hapten diphenylcyclopropenone (DPC) in alopecia patients. For TCR sequencing, blood came from 25 to 30 alopecia patients at anywhere from one to four time points (pre-sensitization, 2, 6 and 24 weeks). The investigation overall reported the following: Patch test score was positively correlated with the number of PT1 expanded TCRs, with significance at thresholds 8, 16 and 32 but not at 4. After repeated subsampling, the strength of the expansion versus patch-test correlation and the threshold at which it became significant changed. DPC sensitization did not change how many TCRs were above 1 in 1000 frequency, and no evidence was found of alterations in global repertoire structure. All patients had alopecia, a presumed autoimmune disease, so their immune response might differ from that of healthy individuals. Expanded TCRs formed significantly more large CDR3 similarity clusters than pre-sensitization or healthy control sets, consistent with antigen-driven responses.

CDR1 and CDR2, looked up from the germline V gene (reference sequence), are LGHDT and YNNKEL. The CDR3, from cysteine to phenylalanine, totals 14 residues. The entry retains the CDR3 DNA only, 42 bases that are in frame from base 1. Unmatched junction bases come to 4, with V trimmed by 4 bases and J by 3 bases. The library was produced with RACE. Data came from a NextSeq 500. During library preparation, unique molecular identifiers were attached to individual cDNA molecules so that TCRs could be counted in a quantitative, reproducible way. Each blood RNA sample was used to sequence both TCR alpha and TCR beta chains. The study's processing was this. A median of about 87,000 TCRs per sample was observed, with a range of about 23,224 to 700,000. The Decombinator software suite was used to annotate V, J and CDR3 in the TCR reads. To make PS versus PT1 abundance plots, every sample was subsampled to the same number of TCRs (28,000). TCRs were defined as expanded if absent before sensitization and observed at least eight times at the 2-week time point. Using fastp trimming at Q25 and MiXCR clonotype assembly, TCRdb reanalyzed the public sequencing data and kept in-frame beta chains. CDR3 protein sequences are deduplicated, and each keeps its most common genes and DNA. The V and J calls and clone size come from TCRdb's table, not from the authors' own analysis. The sample table contains approximately 85,000 distinct CDR3 sequences; only one count was recorded for 10% of them. The top ten constitute 2.5% of the sample.

Taken with the paper, the label for time point translates to: patch test 2, 6 weeks after DPC sensitization. The treatment or condition label of this sample denotes: therapeutic diphenylcyclopropenone sensitization with weekly scalp DPC. At every patch-test visit, the blood draw took place before the patch test was put on. To be eligible, patients had to be aged 18 to 70, diagnosed with alopecia and judged suitable for DPC therapy, while pregnant patients were excluded. Total RNA was extracted from unfractionated whole blood that had been collected in Tempus Blood RNA tubes. The rearranged chain carries TRBV3-1 and TRBJ1-2, and 8 bases in between align with TRBD1. This TCR came from a woman aged 25 to 39 with alopecia areata. Some clones in this sample may be carry-over from other donors' samples. The starting material was whole blood, obtained in connection with sensitization to the hapten diphenylcyclopropenone (DPC). The bases read TGTGCCAGCAGCCTTGGCAGGGGGCACTATGGCTACACCTTC. Protein translation: CASSLGRGHYGYTF.